These 24 T cell receptor beta chains share one sample of origin, sequenced in a study of shared clonotypes between healthy human individuals. Positive CCR7 selection of CD45RO-negative cells yielded the naive CD8 cells, and terminally differentiated effector memory CD45RA+ cells were excluded. TCRdb's copy holds only in-frame clones and misses some; the assay was immunoSEQ multiplex PCR. The sample holds about 2.1 million clones, about 93% seen once. Sequenced: naive CD8+ T cells from PBMCs. These receptors were taken from a man between 18 and 35 years old in good health. Some clones in this sample may be carry-over from other donors' samples.

This clone has a handful of counts. The chain couples TRBV19 to TRBJ1-1, with D uncertain. Trimming cost V 6 bases and J 11 bases, with 19 bases left between them. Germline V lookup: CDR1 LNHDA, CDR2 SQIVND (reference sequence). The length of the CDR3 is 13 residues. Here the CDR3 reads CASSPAPVGKAFF. DNA for the CDR3: TGTGCCAGTAGCCCAGCCCCGGTGGGAAAGGCTTTCTTT.

This sequence joins TRBV5-1 and TRBJ1-2; no firm D call. The CDR3 has 12 amino acids. Trimming cost V 3 bases and J 8 bases, with 11 bases left between them. Germline CDR1 SGHRS, CDR2 YFSETQ. The CDR3 region is CASSSRGLGYTF. In nucleotides, the CDR3 is TGCGCCAGCAGCTCGAGAGGACTCGGCTACACCTTC.

The V call is TRBV9, the J call TRBJ2-1, with 10 positions matching TRBD2. CDR3 length: 15 amino acids. Losses at the gene ends were 1 base for V and 7 bases for J; bases not matched to a gene: 5. Germline values: CDR1 SGDLS, CDR2 YYNGEE. This CDR3 reads CASSVPSGRMNEQFF. DNA for the CDR3: TGTGCCAGCAGCGTACCTAGCGGGAGAATGAATGAGCAGTTCTTC.

The rearrangement joins TRBV28 to TRBJ2-5; no reliable D call. Between the trimmed V and J ends, which lost 3 bases and 2 bases, there was a span of 7 bases. CDR3 length: 13 residues. Germline loops: CDR1 MDHEN, CDR2 SYDVKM. CDR3: CASSFEEQETQYF. The CDR3 coding sequence is TGTGCCAGCAGTTTCGAAGAACAAGAGACCCAGTACTTC.

This clone was picked up a small number of times. Within the sample, other DNA sequences also encode this same CDR3. The chain couples TRBV6-5 to TRBJ1-3; unclear D gene. The CDR3 spans 14 residues. Trimming shortened V by 0 bases and J by 0 bases, and 3 bases separated the two germline ends. Germline V gene sequence: CDR1 MNHEY, CDR2 SVGAGI. CDR3 residues: CASSYSISGNTIYF. Written as DNA, the CDR3 is TGTGCCAGCAGTTACTCGATCTCTGGAAACACCATATATTTT.

In this sample, this clone turned up once. The J gene is TRBJ2-1, the V gene TRBV11-1, with TRBD1 as a possible D gene (6 bases). Germline V gene data show CDR1 as SGHAT and CDR2 as FQDESV (reference sequence). Trimming cost V 0 bases and J 7 bases, with 7 bases left between them. This CDR3 has 13 residues. CDR3 sequence reads: CASSLARGNEQFF. DNA of the CDR3: TGTGCCAGCAGCTTAGCTAGGGGGAATGAGCAGTTCTTC.

J is TRBJ1-1 and V is TRBV25-1; perhaps TRBD1 as D (6 bases). CDR1 MGHDK and CDR2 SYGVNS come from the germline V gene. Trimming removed 5 bases at V and 6 bases at J, with 25 bases between. This CDR3 region has 17 residues. CDR3 nucleotide sequence: TGTGCCAGCAGTCCGGAGGGGGGGGACAACTGGGGTGCTGAAGCTTTCTTT. Translated, it gives CASSPEGGDNWGAEAFF. The full variable domain, completed using reference TRBV25-1 and TRBJ1-1, is EADIYQTPRYLVIGTGKKITLECSQTMGHDKMYWYQQDPGMELHLIHYSYGVNSTEKGDLSSESTVSRIRTEHFPLTLESARPSHTSQYLCASSPEGGDNWGAEAFFGQGTRLTVV.

The sample holds a few counts of this clone. This chain uses TRBV2 with TRBJ1-1; D is unresolved. The CDR3 has 12 amino acids. CDR1 and CDR2 from the germline V gene are SNHLY and FYNNEI. Trimming took 11 bases from V and 4 from J, leaving 14 bases between them. The CDR3 sequence is CASHRDITEAFF. CDR3 nucleotides: TGTGCCTCCCATCGGGATATCACTGAAGCTTTCTTT.

The chain uses TRBV27 and TRBJ2-1, with unresolved D. The CDR3 runs 16 residues. The V and J ends lost 4 bases and 3 bases respectively, with 16 bases between them. Germline CDR1 and CDR2: MNHEY and SMNVEV (reference sequence). This CDR3 reads CASSSPAVRNYNEQFF. The CDR3, as DNA: TGTGCCAGCAGTTCCCCGGCCGTAAGGAACTACAATGAGCAGTTCTTC.

The V gene is TRBV10-3, the J gene TRBJ2-6; D ambiguous. From germline, CDR1 is ENHRY and CDR2 SYGVKD. V shed 11 bases and J shed 4 bases, with 15 bases lying between them. The CDR3 totals 14 residues. The CDR3 nucleotides read TGTGCCGTCCAGATCGAGGCCGGGGCCAACGTCCTGACTTTC. This encodes CAVQIEAGANVLTF.

The chain uses TRBV5-1 and TRBJ2-5, with D possibly being TRBD1 (6 bases). Trimming took off 4 bases at V and 0 bases at J, with 16 bases between the two ends. The CDR3 length is 16 residues. Looked up from germline, CDR1 is SGHRS and CDR2 is YFSETQ. The CDR3 nucleotides are TGCGCCAGCAGCCCACGGGACACCGCGTACCAAGAGACCCAGTACTTC. Its protein is CASSPRDTAYQETQYF.

This chain uses TRBV7-8 with TRBJ1-5, with a possible D match to TRBD1 (5 bases). This CDR3 comprises 14 residues. Germline V gene sequence: CDR1 SGHVS, CDR2 FQNEAQ. The V end lost 3 bases, the J end lost 4 bases, and 10 bases lay between the germline ends. The CDR3 here is CASSFRGANQPQHF. The CDR3 region has the DNA TGTGCCAGCAGCTTCCGAGGGGCAAATCAGCCCCAGCATTTT.

The chain carries TRBV13 and TRBJ2-5, with D uncertain. The length of the CDR3 is 13 residues. Germline V gene data show CDR1 as PRHDT and CDR2 as FYEKMQ (reference sequence). Trimming shortened V by 0 bases and J by 7 bases, and 9 bases separated the two germline ends. The CDR3 sequence: CASSLGLSGTQYF. The CDR3 bases are TGTGCCAGCAGCTTAGGATTGTCGGGGACCCAGTACTTC.

V is TRBV19 and J is TRBJ1-5, with unresolved D. This CDR3 has 13 amino acids. V was trimmed by 10 bases and J by 6 bases, leaving 16 bases between them. CDR1 and CDR2 (germline): LNHDA, SQIVND (reference sequence). CDR3 residues: CATRTRGGQPQHF. CDR3 DNA: TGTGCCACTAGAACCCGGGGTGGTCAGCCCCAGCATTTT. The variable domain in full, with the rest retrieved from reference TRBV19 and TRBJ1-5, is DGGITQSPKYLFRKEGQNVTLSCEQNLNHDAMYWYRQDPGQGLRLIYYSQIVNDFQKGDIAEGYSVSREKKESFPLTVTSAQKNPTAFYLCATRTRGGQPQHFGDGTRLSIL.

On this clone itself: The identical CDR3 is also encoded by other nucleotide sequences in the sample. The genes are TRBV27 and TRBJ2-7, with D possibly TRBD2 on 6 matching bases. The germline gives CDR1 MNHEY, CDR2 SMNVEV (reference sequence). The CDR3 consists of 13 residues. Trimming shortened V by 2 bases and J by 1 base, and 6 bases separated the two germline ends. In DNA, the CDR3 is TGTGCCAGCAGTTTACGGGGGTCCTACGAGCAGTACTTC. Its protein product is CASSLRGSYEQYF.

This chain links TRBV7-7 with TRBJ2-5, with D perhaps matching TRBD2 (5 bases). Trimming removed 1 base from V and 1 base from J, with 10 bases in between. This CDR3 is 15 amino acids long. In germline, CDR1 is SSHAT, CDR2 FNYEAQ (reference sequence). CDR3 bases: TGTGCCAGCAGCTTAGGGCGGAGGATCCAAGAGACCCAGTACTTC. This sequence encodes CASSLGRRIQETQYF.

The rearrangement uses TRBV11-2 and TRBJ2-3; TRBD2 aligns across 9 bases. Germline V CDR1 and CDR2: SGHAT, FQNNGV. The CDR3 runs to 16 residues. The V segment lost 1 base and the J segment 2 bases; nucleotides outside the gene matches: 4. CDR3 nucleotide sequence: TGTGCCAGCAGCTTAGCTTGGACTAGCGCCACAGATACGCAGTATTTT. Translating it yields CASSLAWTSATDTQYF.

The V gene is TRBV6-1, the J gene TRBJ2-4; no reliable D call. Germline V CDR1 and CDR2: MNHNS, SASEGT. V lost 3 bases and J 0 bases, leaving 18 bases between the germline ends. This CDR3 has 18 residues. The CDR3: CASSDQRGPFLAKNIQYF. The CDR3 region has the DNA TGTGCCAGCAGTGACCAACGAGGTCCATTTTTAGCCAAAAACATTCAGTACTTC.

The rearrangement links TRBV19 to TRBJ2-1, with TRBD2 matching over 9 bases. CDR3 length: 14 residues. The germline CDR1 and CDR2 sequences are LNHDA and SQIVND (reference sequence). Trimming took 7 bases from V and 9 from J; bases not matched to a gene: 10. The CDR3 spells CASISWREGGEQFF. As DNA, the CDR3 is TGTGCCAGTATCTCATGGCGGGAGGGGGGTGAGCAGTTCTTC.

This chain joins TRBV7-9 and TRBJ2-2; a possible D gene is TRBD1 (6 bases). The V end was cut by 4 bases, the J end by 7 bases, with 22 bases between. The CDR3 is 17 residues long. Germline values: CDR1 SEHNR, CDR2 FQNEAQ (reference sequence). The CDR3 region is CASSSSPGNRASGELFF. The CDR3 coding sequence is TGTGCCAGCAGCTCCTCACCCGGGAACAGGGCAAGCGGGGAGCTGTTTTTT.

The genes are TRBV27 and TRBJ2-1, with D possibly matching TRBD2 (6 bases). V was cut by 6 bases and J by 0 bases, with 21 bases left in between. CDR3 size: 18 residues. CDR1 MNHEY and CDR2 SMNVEV come from the germline V gene (reference sequence). The CDR3 loop is CASSTKAGRPVSYNEQFF. The CDR3 DNA sequence: TGTGCCAGCAGCACCAAAGCGGGTCGCCCCGTCTCCTACAATGAGCAGTTCTTC.

The chain employs TRBV25-1 and TRBJ2-7; 8 bases are shared with TRBD1. The length of the CDR3 is 13 residues. After removal of 5 bases from V and 5 bases from J, the junction contained 5 bases not matched to a gene. Germline lookup yields CDR1 MGHDK and CDR2 SYGVNS. CDR3 sequence: CASSRTGSNEQYF. The CDR3, as DNA: TGTGCCAGCAGTCGGACAGGGTCGAACGAGCAGTACTTC.

The rearrangement links TRBV19 to TRBJ2-1; D ambiguous. V lost 8 bases to trimming and J lost 9 bases, with 11 bases between them. CDR1 and CDR2 from the germline V gene are LNHDA and SQIVND (reference sequence). This CDR3 has 11 amino acids. In nucleotides, the CDR3 is TGTGCCAGTGCCTCCTCCACTGAGCAGTTCTTC. This codes for CASASSTEQFF.

V gene TRBV4-2 combines with J gene TRBJ2-7, with 9 positions matching TRBD1. V lost 1 base and J lost 7; bases outside the gene matches: 8. Germline lookup yields CDR1 LGHNA and CDR2 YNFKEQ. This CDR3 has 15 amino acids. CDR3 sequence: CASSQVWDRANEQYF. In DNA form, the CDR3 reads TGTGCCAGCAGCCAAGTTTGGGACAGGGCTAATGAGCAGTACTTC.